These 8 T cell receptor beta chains share one sample of origin, sequenced in a study of T-cell reconstitution after alpha-beta-depleted transplantation in children. Construction of the TCRbeta library involved unique molecular identifiers. TCRdb re-derived calls from the PCR reads in MiXCR, one entry per CDR3 protein. The repertoire includes 200,000 to 250,000 distinct CDR3 sequences, 24% of them detected once, and 4% to 5.5% sits in the top ten. Sample: PBMCs, mostly from graft donor cells, taken 360 days after TCRalphabeta/CD19-depleted stem cell transplant. Source of these receptors: a female patient aged 2-10 years who had a stem cell transplant for congenital amegakaryocytic thrombocytopenia, so the T cells may come from the graft donor.

The sample holds a few counts of this clonotype. J is TRBJ2-5 and V is TRBV12-3 or TRBV12-4, with a weak D call TRBD2 (6 bases). The CDR3 has 16 residues. Trimming stripped 5 bases from V and 5 bases from J, with 21 bases between. CDR3 sequence: CASSPRGSGVRETQYF. The CDR3 DNA sequence: TGTGCCAGCAGTCCCCGCGGTTCGGGGGTAAGGGAGACCCAGTACTTC.

V is TRBV20-1 and J is TRBJ2-3; D is undetermined. CDR3 length equals 12 residues. V lost 3 bases to trimming and J lost 6 bases, with 10 bases between them. Germline V gives CDR1 DFQATT, CDR2 SNEGSKA (reference sequence). The CDR3 is CSASPVTDTQYF. CDR3 sequence (DNA): TGCAGTGCTAGCCCTGTTACGGATACGCAGTATTTT.

This clonotype was seen a handful of times. The chain employs TRBV24-1 and TRBJ2-3; 14 bases align to TRBD2. The CDR3 totals 18 residues. The junction had 5 bases not matched to a gene; V was cut back by 0 bases and J by 4 bases. Germline CDR1 is KGHDR and CDR2 is SFDVKD. The CDR3 bases are TGTGCCACCAGTGATTTGACCGGACTAGCGGGGGGCTCAGATACGCAGTATTTT. It translates to CATSDLTGLAGGSDTQYF.

This chain links TRBV21-1 with TRBJ1-2; TRBD1 was called by the table and not checked on the DNA. TRBV21-1 is a pseudogene segment. The CDR3 has 15 amino acids. CDR3 bases: TGTGCCAGCAGCAAAACCGGGATCCCGTCCTATGGCTACACCTTC. It translates to CASSKTGIPSYGYTF.

The chain is built from TRBV29-1 and TRBJ2-1; no definite D call. CDR1 is SQVTM, CDR2 ANQGSEA, per germline. This CDR3 has 11 residues. The ends were cut back, 2 bases at V and 3 bases at J, with 2 bases in the middle. The CDR3 nucleotides are TGCAGCGTTGAACGCTACAATGAGCAGTTCTTC. Protein product: CSVERYNEQFF.

The genes are TRBV28 and TRBJ1-1, with D uncertain. Germline lookup yields CDR1 MDHEN and CDR2 SYDVKM. This CDR3 is 13 amino acids long. V lost 7 bases to trimming and J lost 3 bases, with 12 bases between them. The CDR3 spells CASMRVSDTEAFF. The DNA for the CDR3 is TGTGCCAGCATGCGAGTCTCGGACACTGAAGCTTTCTTT. The entire variable domain, with the rest obtained from reference TRBV28 and TRBJ1-1, is as follows: DVKVTQSSRYLVKRTGEKVFLECVQDMDHENMFWYRQDPGLGLRLIYFSYDVKMKEKGDIPEGYSVSREKKERFSLILESASTNQTSMYLCASMRVSDTEAFFGQGTRLTVV.

The J gene is TRBJ2-1, the V gene TRBV28; D unclear. In germline, CDR1 is MDHEN, CDR2 SYDVKM. V lost 10 bases and J 6 bases, leaving 16 bases between the germline ends. The CDR3 runs to 13 residues. The CDR3 sequence: CATEVDRVNEQFF. CDR3 nucleotide sequence: TGTGCCACCGAGGTGGATCGTGTCAATGAGCAGTTCTTC.

V and J are TRBV20-1 and TRBJ2-2; D unresolved. Germline V gene data show CDR1 as DFQATT and CDR2 as SNEGSKA (reference sequence). Trimming removed 1 base from V and 7 bases from J, with 16 bases in between. This CDR3 region has 15 residues. This chain's CDR3 is CSARVGNRKGGELFF. CDR3 sequence (DNA): TGCAGTGCTAGAGTGGGGAACAGAAAAGGCGGGGAGCTGTTTTTT.